A selection of T cell receptor beta chains follows, all from one sample in a study of blood T cell repertoires in COVID-19. Generated by immunoSEQ multiplex PCR, the TCRdb table keeps only in-frame clones and is missing some. The sample consists of tens of thousands of clones, 90% of them appearing once. Sequenced input: peripheral blood. The receptors derive from a human donor in a cohort sampled during active COVID-19. The CDR3 runs from the conserved cysteine through the conserved F or W. The order of the fields is CDR3 protein, CDR3 length, V gene.

CASSQAGNRNYGYTF,15,TRBV3-1/TRBV3-2
CASSTGGGSQETQYF,15,TRBV6-5
CASSLSAGGLYEQYF,15,TRBV7-2
CASSDQGRRATLHF,14,TRBV19
CASSTGTSGGAVDEQFF,17,TRBV5-1
CSVARGTGGTDTQYF,15,TRBV29-1
CANPGSGGTNTEAFF,15,TRBV5-8
CASSRDGLYGYTF,13,TRBV11-2
CAISKGGRGTEAFF,14,TRBV10-3
CASSIGTSGGNEQFF,15,TRBV19
CASSYVTDTDTQYF,14,TRBV6-5
CASSKRGLRSLFF,13,TRBV19
CATRRGLGETQYF,13,TRBV15
CASSYRSSGNTIYF,14,TRBV6-5
CASSQARGYEQYF,13,TRBV4-3
CASSLGGGRTGELFF,15,TRBV7-2
CASSVRSSWATGGTGNTIYF,20,TRBV2
CASSEDNFMNTEAFF,15,TRBV5-4
CASSGRGSTDTQYF,14,TRBV7-9
CASRSRTSSGELFF,14,TRBV7-8
CSVGLQDRAYNEQFF,15,TRBV29-1
CASSNTGTGSGEQYF,15,TRBV18
CASKPYTEVDTQYF,14,TRBV6-5
CASRADAGTGGGYTF,15,TRBV6-5
CASSLGALSGDTQYF,15,TRBV11-3
CASSHQTGASGTEAFF,16,TRBV18
CASSSYPRVGELFF,14,TRBV11-2
CASSPAGHGTDTQYF,15,TRBV11-3
CASSQAGGSSYNEQFF,16,TRBV5-4
CASSLMGAGTEAFF,14,TRBV5-1
CASSHDPGDRVTYEQYF,17,TRBV4-2
CASSPTRHRDGYTF,14,TRBV18
CASSATSGGAHEQYF,15,TRBV25-1
CASRRQPSTDTQYF,14,TRBV5-5
CASSLDRGDGYTF,13,TRBV3-1/TRBV3-2
CASSLAGSEAFF,12,TRBV5-1
CASSKALPGQGKEKLFF,17,TRBV21-1
CASSPRGGPVYGYTF,15,TRBV6-2/TRBV6-3
CASSSQEGDTEAFF,14,TRBV4-3
CASRGDRSYQETQYF,15,TRBV25-1
CASRFSGGNTGELFF,15,TRBV5-1
CASSYSQDRGAKNIQYF,17,TRBV6-2/TRBV6-3